This TCR beta chain was sequenced during a study of post-analysis software for immune sequencing data. At the level of the study: Included courses were relapsing-remitting and secondary progressive multiple sclerosis; progressive-relapsing multiple sclerosis was also included. Study-level results: A significant reduction in normalized Chao1 diversity was observed in multiple sclerosis patients versus controls. The study found TRBV5-6, TRBV5-1 and TRBV20-1 among 4 or 5 TRBV segments more frequent in patients than controls.

Unique molecular identifiers featured in each of the TCR beta cDNA libraries. TCRdb passed the PCR reads through MiXCR, listing each CDR3 protein once. The sample lists 750,000 to 950,000 distinct CDR3 sequences, roughly 50% occurring once. This clonotype was counted only a few times. What it binds is not known. The V gene lost 6 bases and the J gene lost 4 bases, with 6 bases spanning the gap. The CDR3 extends over 11 amino acids. From germline, CDR1 is MNHEY and CDR2 SVGEGT. Material for sequencing was blood. This TCR came from a girl aged 5 to 17 with multiple sclerosis. This chain joins TRBV6-2 or TRBV6-3 and TRBJ1-2; D call uncertain. The CDR3 DNA sequence: TGTGCCAGCAGGTCTGCCTATGGCTACACCTTC. Translating gives CASRSAYGYTF.